This is a list of T cell receptor beta chains from one sample in a study of control samples from healthy donors and cancer patients. Generated by immunoSEQ multiplex PCR, the TCRdb table keeps only in-frame clones and is missing some. The sample shows 150,000 to 200,000 clones, about 94% of them seen only once. The sample consisted of blood. The receptors shown here come from a woman aged 40 to 50 in good health. The conserved cysteine and the conserved F or W are not part of the CDR3 here.

v_call	cdr3_aa
TRBV7-2	ASSLEGQGGYGYT
TRBV7-2	ASSLHGGGTTGELF
TRBV5-6	ASSLTGVTEAF
TRBV5-1	ASSLEGQGVNYGYT
TRBV4-3	ASSQVLSSTDTQY
TRBV6-5	ASRDPGQGHYEQY
TRBV12-3/TRBV12-4	ASSYRGEAF
TRBV19	ASSGTGPLNEQF
TRBV3-1/TRBV3-2	ASSPTPTRNNEQF
TRBV19	ASSIDRESYNEQF
TRBV5-1	ASSLARDGYT
TRBV6-2/TRBV6-3	ASSDMGQLGNYEQY
TRBV27	ASSLEGRQPQH
TRBV2	ASVGGGETQY
TRBV19	ASLSTAARNTEAF
TRBV25-1	ASKFQVNTEAF
TRBV9	ASSVASASRGETQY
TRBV3-1/TRBV3-2	ASSLQGNNSPLH
TRBV7-2	ASSPVDGYEQY
TRBV6-6	ASSYGSGTGDEKLF
TRBV5-1	ASSRGQAHTVYGYT
TRBV6-5	ASTQVSLNQPQH
TRBV4-3	ASSPTIRTGRVYEQY
TRBV9	ASSKGQVPFYEQY
TRBV12-5	ASGLDGTARNQPQH
TRBV29-1	SVEAGAGQPQH
TRBV27	ASSLKFWGLAGNEQF
TRBV11-3	ASRRRGKNTEAF
TRBV19	ASSTETGTVYGDEQF